One sample yielded the 8 T cell receptor beta chains listed below, sequenced in a study of cytomegalovirus exposure and HLA in healthy donors. Clones were sequenced by immunoSEQ multiplex PCR, and TCRdb holds only the in-frame ones, with some missing. The sample has roughly 250,000 clones; approximately 86% are singletons. Sequencing input: PBMCs. These TCRs come from a woman aged 30 to 39 in good health and CMV-seropositive.

This clone appeared a single time. The V and J genes are TRBV21-1 and TRBJ1-5. TRBV21-1 is reported as a pseudogene. The CDR3 is 17 amino acids. DNA of the CDR3: TGTGCCAGCAGCCTTAAGGGGAGGGAATCTGGCAATCAGCCCCAGCATTTT. It translates to CASSLKGRESGNQPQHF.

The rearrangement uses TRBV6-5 and TRBJ1-3; D is undetermined. Germline CDR1 reads MNHEY; CDR2 reads SVGAGI. The V end was cut by 6 bases, the J end by 0 bases, with 12 bases between. This CDR3 contains 15 residues. The CDR3 nucleotides are TGTGCCAGCAGCTATCAAGCGGCCTCTGGAAACACCATATATTTT. This encodes CASSYQAASGNTIYF.

The rearrangement uses TRBV5-4 and TRBJ2-2; no clear D gene. The V gene's germline CDR1 is SGHNT and CDR2 YYREEE (reference sequence). V gave up 4 bases and J gave up 0 bases, with 13 bases separating them. The CDR3 totals 16 residues. CDR3 DNA sequence: TGTGCCAGCAGCGACTTGAATCTCGCGAACACCGGGGAGCTGTTTTTT. It specifies CASSDLNLANTGELFF.

The rearrangement uses TRBV25-1 and TRBJ2-2, with 12 bases aligning to TRBD1. The V and J ends lost 6 bases and 7 bases, in that order; junction bases with no gene match: 9. Germline CDR1 reads MGHDK; CDR2 reads SYGVNS. The CDR3 is 16 amino acids. CDR3 loop: CASRAGTGGYNGELFF. CDR3 in DNA: TGTGCCAGCAGGGCCGGGACAGGGGGCTATAACGGGGAGCTGTTTTTT.

The chain employs TRBV7-9 and TRBJ2-7; no clear D. The CDR3 is 12 residues long. Trimming left V 5 bases short and J 7 bases short, with 12 bases between. Germline loops: CDR1 SEHNR, CDR2 FQNEAQ (reference sequence). CDR3 amino acids: CASSHEVMEQYF. The CDR3 coding sequence is TGTGCCAGCAGCCATGAGGTAATGGAGCAGTACTTC.

V is TRBV30 and J is TRBJ2-7; unclear D gene. Per germline, CDR1 GTSNPN and CDR2 SVGIG (reference sequence). Trimming stripped 0 bases from V and 4 bases from J, with 7 bases between. This CDR3 has 12 amino acids. This CDR3 is CAWSVDTYEQYF. CDR3 nucleotides: TGTGCCTGGAGTGTCGATACTTACGAGCAGTACTTC.

The gene calls are TRBV29-1 and TRBJ2-1; 7 bases align to TRBD2. Germline V gene data show CDR1 as SQVTM and CDR2 as ANQGSEA. The CDR3 length is 15 residues. V lost 1 base, J lost 4 bases, and 7 bases stayed unmatched. This chain's CDR3 is CSVEVSSGVYNEQFF. CDR3 DNA: TGCAGCGTTGAAGTTTCCAGCGGGGTATACAATGAGCAGTTCTTC.

The genes are TRBV30 and TRBJ2-3; TRBD2 aligns across 10 bases. Germline CDR1 and CDR2: GTSNPN and SVGIG (reference sequence). Germline trimming cut 3 bases from V and 5 bases from J; bases unmatched to any gene: 11. The CDR3 runs to 16 residues. The CDR3 region is CAWSARSGRALDTQYF. The CDR3 coding sequence is TGTGCCTGGAGCGCGAGAAGCGGGAGGGCCCTAGATACGCAGTATTTT.